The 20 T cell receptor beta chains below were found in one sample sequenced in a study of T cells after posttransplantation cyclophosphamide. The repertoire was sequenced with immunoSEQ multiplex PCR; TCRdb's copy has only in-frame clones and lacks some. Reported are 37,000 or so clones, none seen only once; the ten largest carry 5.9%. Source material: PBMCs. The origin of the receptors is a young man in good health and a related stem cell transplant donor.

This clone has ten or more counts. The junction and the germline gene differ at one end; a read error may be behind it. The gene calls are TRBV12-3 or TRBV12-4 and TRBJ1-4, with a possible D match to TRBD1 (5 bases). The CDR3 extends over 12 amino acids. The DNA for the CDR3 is TGTGCCTGCAGGGACTCTAATGAAAAACTGTTTTTT. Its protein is CACRDSNEKLFF.

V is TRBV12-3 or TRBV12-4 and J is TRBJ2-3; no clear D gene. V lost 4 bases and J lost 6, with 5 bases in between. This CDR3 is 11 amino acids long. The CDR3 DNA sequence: TGTGCCAGCAGTTCCCGGGATACGCAGTATTTT. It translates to CASSSRDTQYF.

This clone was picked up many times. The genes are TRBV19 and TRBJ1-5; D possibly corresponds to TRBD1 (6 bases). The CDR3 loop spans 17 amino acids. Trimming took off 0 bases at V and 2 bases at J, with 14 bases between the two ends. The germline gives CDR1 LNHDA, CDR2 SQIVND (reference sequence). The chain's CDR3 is CASSIDTGGDGNQPQHF. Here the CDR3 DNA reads TGTGCCAGTAGTATAGATACGGGGGGCGACGGCAATCAGCCCCAGCATTTT.

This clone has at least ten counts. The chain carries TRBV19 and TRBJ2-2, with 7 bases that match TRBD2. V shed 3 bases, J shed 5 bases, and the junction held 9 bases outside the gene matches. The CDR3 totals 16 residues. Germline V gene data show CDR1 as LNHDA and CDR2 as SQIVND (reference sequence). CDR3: CASSIYLRGSTGELFF. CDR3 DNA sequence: TGTGCCAGTAGTATTTATTTGCGGGGGTCGACCGGGGAGCTGTTTTTT.

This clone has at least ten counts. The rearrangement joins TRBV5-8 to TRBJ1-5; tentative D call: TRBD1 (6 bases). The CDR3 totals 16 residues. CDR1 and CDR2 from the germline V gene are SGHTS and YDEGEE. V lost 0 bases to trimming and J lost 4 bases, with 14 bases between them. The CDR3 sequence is CASSLGLGTLNQPQHF. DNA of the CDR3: TGTGCCAGCAGCTTGGGGCTGGGGACATTGAATCAGCCCCAGCATTTT.

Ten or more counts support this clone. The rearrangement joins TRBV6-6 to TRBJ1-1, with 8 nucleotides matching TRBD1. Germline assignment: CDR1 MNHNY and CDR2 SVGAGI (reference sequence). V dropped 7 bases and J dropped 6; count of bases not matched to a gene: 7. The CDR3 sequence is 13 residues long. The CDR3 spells CASTQGAFAEAFF. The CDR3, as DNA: TGTGCCAGCACCCAGGGGGCGTTCGCTGAAGCTTTCTTT.

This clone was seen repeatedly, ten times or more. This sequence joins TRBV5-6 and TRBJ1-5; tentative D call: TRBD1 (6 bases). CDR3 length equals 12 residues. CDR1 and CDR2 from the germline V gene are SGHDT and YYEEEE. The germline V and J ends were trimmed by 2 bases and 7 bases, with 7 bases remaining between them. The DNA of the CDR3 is TGTGCCAGCAGCTTACAGGGACAGCCCCAGCATTTT. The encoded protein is CASSLQGQPQHF. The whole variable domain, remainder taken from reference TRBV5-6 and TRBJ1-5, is DAGVTQSPTHLIKTRGQQVTLRCSPKSGHDTVSWYQQALGQGPQFIFQYYEEEERQRGNFPDRFSGHQFPNYSSELNVNALLLGDSALYLCASSLQGQPQHFGDGTRLSIL.

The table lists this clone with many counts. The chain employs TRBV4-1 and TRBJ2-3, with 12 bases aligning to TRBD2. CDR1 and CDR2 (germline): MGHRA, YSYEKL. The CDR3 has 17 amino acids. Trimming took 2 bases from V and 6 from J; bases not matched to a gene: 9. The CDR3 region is CASSQFGLAGFSDTQYF. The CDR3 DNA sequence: TGCGCCAGCAGCCAATTCGGACTAGCGGGGTTTAGCGATACGCAGTATTTT.

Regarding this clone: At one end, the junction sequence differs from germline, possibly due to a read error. The CDR3 DNA is TGCAGTGCTAGACTGGGACAGCACTCCTTC. This codes for CSARLGQHSF. The chain joins TRBV20-1 to TRBJ1-2; 7 nucleotides match TRBD1. CDR1 DFQATT and CDR2 SNEGSKA come from the germline V gene (reference sequence). This CDR3 has 10 residues.

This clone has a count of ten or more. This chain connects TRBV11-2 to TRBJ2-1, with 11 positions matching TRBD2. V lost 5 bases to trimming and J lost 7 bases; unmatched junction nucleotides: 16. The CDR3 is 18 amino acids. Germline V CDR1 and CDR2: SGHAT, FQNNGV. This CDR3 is CASSVTSGGRTTLNEQFF. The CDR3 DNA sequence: TGTGCCAGCAGCGTAACTAGCGGGGGCCGAACTACATTAAATGAGCAGTTCTTC.

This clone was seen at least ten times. In nucleotides, the CDR3 is TGTGCCAGCAGCCCCTGGACAGTGAACACTGAAGCTTTCTTT. Amino acids: CASSPWTVNTEAFF. The V and J genes are TRBV9 and TRBJ1-1; a possible D gene is TRBD1 (6 bases). The V and J ends lost 4 bases and 0 bases respectively, with 10 bases between them. This CDR3 has 14 amino acids. From germline, CDR1 is SGDLS and CDR2 YYNGEE. Complete variable domain (other parts from reference TRBV9 and TRBJ1-1): DSGVTQTPKHLITATGQRVTLRCSPRSGDLSVYWYQQSLDQGLQFLIQYYNGEERAKGNILERFSAQQFPDLHSELNLSSLELGDSALYFCASSPWTVNTEAFFGQGTRLTVV.

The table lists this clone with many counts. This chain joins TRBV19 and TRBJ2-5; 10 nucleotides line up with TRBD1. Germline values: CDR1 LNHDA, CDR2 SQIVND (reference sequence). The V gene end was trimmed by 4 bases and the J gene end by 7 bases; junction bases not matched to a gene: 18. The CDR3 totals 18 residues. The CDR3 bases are TGTGCCAGTAGTACCGACAGGGGGCGGGGGCTTCCCGCAGGGACCCAGTACTTC. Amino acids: CASSTDRGRGLPAGTQYF.

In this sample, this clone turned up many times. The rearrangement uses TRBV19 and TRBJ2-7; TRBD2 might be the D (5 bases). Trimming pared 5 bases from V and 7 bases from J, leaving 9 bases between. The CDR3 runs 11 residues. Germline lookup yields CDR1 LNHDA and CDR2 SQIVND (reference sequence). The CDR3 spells CASSHKREQYF. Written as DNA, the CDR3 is TGTGCCAGTAGTCACAAGCGGGAGCAGTACTTC. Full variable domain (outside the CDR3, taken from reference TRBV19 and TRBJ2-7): DGGITQSPKYLFRKEGQNVTLSCEQNLNHDAMYWYRQDPGQGLRLIYYSQIVNDFQKGDIAEGYSVSREKKESFPLTVTSAQKNPTAFYLCASSHKREQYFGPGTRLTVT.

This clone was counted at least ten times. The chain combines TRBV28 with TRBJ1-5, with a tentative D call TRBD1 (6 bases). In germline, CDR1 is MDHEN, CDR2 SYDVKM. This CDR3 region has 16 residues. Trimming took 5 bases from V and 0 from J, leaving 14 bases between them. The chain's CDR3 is CASSLETGSSNQPQHF. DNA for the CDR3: TGTGCCAGCAGTCTCGAGACAGGTTCTAGCAATCAGCCCCAGCATTTT.

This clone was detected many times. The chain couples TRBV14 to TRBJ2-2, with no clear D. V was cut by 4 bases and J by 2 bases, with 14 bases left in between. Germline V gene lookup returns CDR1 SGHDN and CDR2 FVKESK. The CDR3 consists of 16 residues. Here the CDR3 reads CASSPRRPLNTGELFF. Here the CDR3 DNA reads TGTGCCAGCAGCCCCAGGCGACCACTTAACACCGGGGAGCTGTTTTTT.

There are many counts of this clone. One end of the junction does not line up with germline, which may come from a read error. The CDR3 sequence: CATSSAETQYF. The CDR3 DNA is TGTGCCACCAGTAGCGCAGAGACCCAGTACTTC. The chain carries TRBV2 and TRBJ2-5; D is possibly TRBD2 (5 bases). The germline CDR1 and CDR2 sequences are SNHLY and FYNNEI. The CDR3 is made up of 11 amino acids.

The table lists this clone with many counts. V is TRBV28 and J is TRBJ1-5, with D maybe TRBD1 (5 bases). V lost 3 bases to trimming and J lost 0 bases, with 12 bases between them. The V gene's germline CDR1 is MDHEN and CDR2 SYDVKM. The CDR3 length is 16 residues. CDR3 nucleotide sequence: TGTGCCAGCAGTTTTAGGACATCTTATAGCAATCAGCCCCAGCATTTT. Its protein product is CASSFRTSYSNQPQHF.

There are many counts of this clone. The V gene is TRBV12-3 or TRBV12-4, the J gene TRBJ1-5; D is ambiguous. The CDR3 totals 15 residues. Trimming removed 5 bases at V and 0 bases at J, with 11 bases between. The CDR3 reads CASSHTRVSNQPQHF. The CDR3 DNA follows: TGTGCCAGCAGTCACACACGGGTTAGCAATCAGCCCCAGCATTTT.

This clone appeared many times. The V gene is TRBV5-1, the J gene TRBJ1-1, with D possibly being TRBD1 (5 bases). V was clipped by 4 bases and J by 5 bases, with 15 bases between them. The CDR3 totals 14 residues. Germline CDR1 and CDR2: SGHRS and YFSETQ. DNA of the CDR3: TGCGCCAGCAGCATTGGAGACAGTAGGACTGAAGCTTTCTTT. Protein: CASSIGDSRTEAFF. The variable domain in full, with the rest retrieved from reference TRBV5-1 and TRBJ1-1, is KAGVTQTPRYLIKTRGQQVTLSCSPISGHRSVSWYQQTPGQGLQFLFEYFSETQRNKGNFPGRFSGRQFSNSRSEMNVSTLELGDSALYLCASSIGDSRTEAFFGQGTRLTVV.

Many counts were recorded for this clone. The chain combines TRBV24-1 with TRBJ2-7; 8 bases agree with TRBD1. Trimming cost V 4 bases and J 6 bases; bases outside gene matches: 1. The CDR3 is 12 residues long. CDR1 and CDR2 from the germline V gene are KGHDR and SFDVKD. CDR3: CATSDGTGEQYF. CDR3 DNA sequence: TGTGCCACCAGTGACGGGACAGGCGAGCAGTACTTC.